A single sample is the source of the 10 T cell receptor beta chains below, sequenced in a study of CD8+ T cells in alopecia areata. Once RNA had been extracted, it was reverse transcribed into cDNA to act as the sequencing template. Generated by immunoSEQ multiplex PCR, the TCRdb table keeps only in-frame clones and is missing some. The table lists 150,000 or so clones, around 50% of them singletons. The sample consisted of CD4+ T cells sorted from blood. All receptors come from a human donor with alopecia areata.

The CDR3 here is CASSLALRWSIQYF. The CDR3 DNA sequence: TGCGCCAGCAGCTTGGCTCTCCGTTGGAGCATTCAGTACTTC. The V gene is TRBV5-1, the J gene TRBJ2-4, with D unresolved. The V and J ends lost 0 bases and 9 bases respectively, with 13 bases between them. In germline, CDR1 is SGHRS, CDR2 YFSETQ. The CDR3 totals 14 residues.

This clone appeared once. The rearrangement links TRBV5-1 to TRBJ2-3; D is possibly TRBD1 (6 bases). This CDR3 is built from 14 residues. Trimming removed 4 bases from V and 2 bases from J, with 11 bases in between. Germline values: CDR1 SGHRS, CDR2 YFSETQ. CDR3 in DNA: TGCGCCAGCAGCAAGGACAGAAACACAGATACGCAGTATTTT. It encodes CASSKDRNTDTQYF.

The table lists this clone with a few counts. The chain carries TRBV28 and TRBJ2-3, with D perhaps matching TRBD1 (6 bases). This CDR3 has 13 residues. Trimming cost V 6 bases and J 5 bases, with 12 bases left between them. Germline V CDR1 and CDR2: MDHEN, SYDVKM. CDR3 bases: TGTGCCAGCAGCGTAACAGGGAAAGATACGCAGTATTTT. Its translation is CASSVTGKDTQYF.

The chain couples TRBV28 to TRBJ2-5; D is undetermined. Per the germline V gene, CDR1 is MDHEN and CDR2 is SYDVKM. V lost 2 bases, J lost 3 bases, and 10 bases lay in between. The CDR3 consists of 14 residues. The CDR3 nucleotides read TGTGCCAGCAGTTTAGGGCTAGTAAAAGAGACCCAGTACTTC. Translated, it gives CASSLGLVKETQYF.

This clone was detected once. The gene calls are TRBV7-3 and TRBJ2-1, with 13 nucleotides matching TRBD2. This CDR3 contains 18 residues. J was trimmed by 4 bases and V by 4 bases; bases with no gene match: 10. Germline V gives CDR1 SGHTA, CDR2 FQGTGA. CDR3 sequence reads: CASSSPGLAGTTYNEQFF. DNA of the CDR3: TGTGCCAGCAGCTCGCCGGGACTAGCGGGGACAACGTACAATGAGCAGTTCTTC.

The J gene is TRBJ2-5, the V gene TRBV5-1; unclear D gene. The CDR3 totals 14 residues. Germline values: CDR1 SGHRS, CDR2 YFSETQ. V dropped 0 bases and J dropped 5 bases, with 11 bases sitting between them. CDR3 nucleotides: TGCGCCAGCAGCTTGGCGGTAGCCGGTGAGACCCAGTACTTC. Translation gives CASSLAVAGETQYF. Full variable domain (outside the CDR3, taken from reference TRBV5-1 and TRBJ2-5): KAGVTQTPRYLIKTRGQQVTLSCSPISGHRSVSWYQQTPGQGLQFLFEYFSETQRNKGNFPGRFSGRQFSNSRSEMNVSTLELGDSALYLCASSLAVAGETQYFGPGTRLLVL.

V is TRBV7-9 and J is TRBJ2-1; 9 nucleotides line up with TRBD1. Per the germline V gene, CDR1 is SEHNR and CDR2 is FQNEAQ (reference sequence). This CDR3 spans 16 amino acids. J was trimmed by 7 bases and V by 5 bases; bases with no gene match: 12. For the CDR3, the DNA is TGTGCCAGCAGCCCTAAACTAACAGGGGGCACAAATGAGCAGTTCTTC. Protein: CASSPKLTGGTNEQFF.

The chain uses TRBV9 and TRBJ1-6, with D uncertain. The CDR3 has 13 amino acids. The V gene lost 0 bases and the J gene lost 10 bases, with 8 bases spanning the gap. Germline CDR1 reads SGDLS; CDR2 reads YYNGEE. The CDR3 DNA follows: TGTGCCAGCAGCGTAGCCCAAAGATCACCCCTCCACTTT. Its protein product is CASSVAQRSPLHF.

This chain links TRBV29-1 with TRBJ1-2; D ambiguous. V was trimmed by 6 bases and J by 8 bases, leaving 22 bases between them. Germline V gene data show CDR1 as SQVTM and CDR2 as ANQGSEA. The CDR3 has 14 amino acids. The DNA for the CDR3 is TGCAGCGTAGACCGGCTCTCCCCAACAGCCGGCTACACCTTC. Translating gives CSVDRLSPTAGYTF.

The chain is built from TRBV27 and TRBJ2-1, with 8 bases lining up with TRBD1. The V segment lost 8 bases and the J segment 5 bases; nucleotides outside the gene matches: 11. Germline values: CDR1 MNHEY, CDR2 SMNVEV (reference sequence). The CDR3 spans 15 residues. This CDR3 reads CASERPGGRNNEQFF. For the CDR3, the DNA is TGTGCCAGCGAAAGACCAGGGGGCAGGAACAATGAGCAGTTCTTC.